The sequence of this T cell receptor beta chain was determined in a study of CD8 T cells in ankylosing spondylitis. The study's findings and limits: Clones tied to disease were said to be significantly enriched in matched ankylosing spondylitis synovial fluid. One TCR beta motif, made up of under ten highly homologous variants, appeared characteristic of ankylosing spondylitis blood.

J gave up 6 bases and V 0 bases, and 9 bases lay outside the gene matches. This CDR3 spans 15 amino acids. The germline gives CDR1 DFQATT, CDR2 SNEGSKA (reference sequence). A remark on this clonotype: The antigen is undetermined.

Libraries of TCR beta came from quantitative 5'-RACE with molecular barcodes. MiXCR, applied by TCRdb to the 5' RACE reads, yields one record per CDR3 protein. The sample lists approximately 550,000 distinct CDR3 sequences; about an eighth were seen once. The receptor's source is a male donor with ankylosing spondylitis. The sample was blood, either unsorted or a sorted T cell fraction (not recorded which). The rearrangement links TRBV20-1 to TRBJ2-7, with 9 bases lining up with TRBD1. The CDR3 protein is CSARDPRQGDSEQYF. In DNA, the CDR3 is TGCAGTGCTAGAGATCCCAGACAGGGGGATAGCGAGCAGTACTTC.